Below, 4 T cell receptor beta chains from the same sample are listed, as sequenced in a study of CD8+ T cells in alopecia areata. Treatment reported: oral pan-JAK inhibitor, 5-10 mg twice daily. Once RNA had been extracted, it was reverse transcribed into cDNA to act as the sequencing template. The repertoire was sequenced with immunoSEQ multiplex PCR; TCRdb's copy has only in-frame clones and lacks some. The sample contains about 200,000 clones, 58% of which appear only once. The starting material was CD4+ T cells sorted from blood, obtained at week 24, from a patient treated with tofacitinib. These receptors all come from a human donor with alopecia areata.

V is TRBV4-3 and J is TRBJ1-2, with a possible D match to TRBD1 (6 bases). The germline gives CDR1 LGHNA, CDR2 YSLEER. V shed 0 bases and J shed 4 bases, with 9 bases lying between them. There are 14 residues in the CDR3. CDR3 sequence: CASSQERGPYGYTF. Here the CDR3 DNA reads TGCGCCAGCAGCCAAGAGCGGGGGCCCTATGGCTACACCTTC.

This clone has more than one count but fewer than ten. The chain carries TRBV7-9 and TRBJ1-4, with 8 nucleotides matching TRBD1. Germline V gene data show CDR1 as SEHNR and CDR2 as FQNEAQ (reference sequence). V was pared by 4 bases and J by 7 bases, with 8 bases of the junction left unmatched. This CDR3 has 15 amino acids. The CDR3 protein is CASSSTGGRAEKLFF. The DNA of the CDR3 is TGTGCCAGCAGCTCCACAGGGGGGAGAGCTGAAAAACTGTTTTTT.

The V and J genes are TRBV2 and TRBJ2-2, with D tentatively TRBD1 or TRBD2 (6 bases each). Trimming cost V 7 bases and J 6 bases, with 9 bases left between them. The germline V gene encodes CDR1 SNHLY and CDR2 FYNNEI. The CDR3 has 12 residues. CDR3: CASNRGAGELFF. CDR3 DNA: TGTGCCAGCAATAGGGGGGCCGGGGAGCTGTTTTTT.

This chain uses TRBV4-2 with TRBJ1-1; TRBD1 might be the D (6 bases). This CDR3 region has 14 residues. Trimming shortened V by 0 bases and J by 4 bases, and 9 bases separated the two germline ends. CDR1 LGHNA and CDR2 YNFKEQ come from the germline V gene. The CDR3 DNA reads as TGTGCCAGCAGCCAAGACGGGGGGGCCACTGAAGCTTTCTTT. The encoded protein is CASSQDGGATEAFF.